A single sample gave rise to the 20 T cell receptor beta chains below, sequenced in a study of human T cells and chemical hapten exposure. In TCRdb, the RACE reads were re-called with MiXCR into one record per CDR3 protein. Of around 120,000 distinct CDR3 sequences listed, roughly an eighth are singletons. Noted time point: patch test 1, 2 weeks after DPC sensitization. Treatment defined: therapeutic diphenylcyclopropenone sensitization with weekly scalp DPC. Specimen: whole blood, collected in connection with sensitization to the hapten diphenylcyclopropenone (DPC). The receptor set was obtained from a man in his late teens or twenties with alopecia areata. Some clones in this sample may be carry-over from other donors' samples.

This clonotype was seen only a few times. The J gene is TRBJ2-1, the V gene TRBV7-8, with D tentatively TRBD1 (6 bases). This CDR3 has 14 residues. Germline assignment: CDR1 SGHVS and CDR2 FQNEAQ. V lost 2 bases, J lost 7 bases, and 12 bases lay in between. In nucleotides, the CDR3 is TGTGCCAGCAGCTTACTCAGGGGCCGGAATGAGCAGTTCTTC. Translation gives CASSLLRGRNEQFF.

This clonotype was seen a few times. This sequence joins TRBV24-1 and TRBJ2-2; tentative D call: TRBD1 (7 bases). CDR1 KGHDR and CDR2 SFDVKD come from the germline V gene. Between the trimmed V and J ends, which lost 4 bases and 3 bases, there was a span of 8 bases. The CDR3 runs 14 residues. CDR3 protein: CATSDRGDTGELFF. The CDR3, as DNA: TGTGCCACCAGTGACAGGGGGGACACCGGGGAGCTGTTTTTT.

There are a few counts of this clonotype. The J gene is TRBJ2-2, the V gene TRBV12-3 or TRBV12-4; D might be TRBD1 (6 bases). Trimming took 7 bases from V and 6 from J, leaving 12 bases between them. The CDR3 consists of 13 residues. CDR3 sequence reads: CASNQGGSGELFF. The CDR3 nucleotides read TGTGCCAGCAATCAAGGGGGTTCCGGGGAGCTGTTTTTT.

J is TRBJ1-1 and V is TRBV7-2, with D hard to call. CDR3 length equals 18 residues. The V end lost 5 bases, the J end lost 4 bases, and 26 bases lay between the germline ends. Per the germline V gene, CDR1 is SGHTA and CDR2 is FQGNSA. The CDR3 loop reads CASSTTPYSRPLGTEAFF. The CDR3 coding sequence is TGTGCCAGCAGCACGACTCCATACAGCAGGCCCCTGGGCACTGAAGCTTTCTTT.

This clonotype was seen a few times. The V call is TRBV12-3 or TRBV12-4, the J call TRBJ2-5, with D tentatively TRBD2 (5 bases). The CDR3 is made up of 13 amino acids. Trimming removed 6 bases from V and 5 bases from J, with 13 bases in between. The CDR3 sequence: CASRRSGRETQYF. The DNA for the CDR3 is TGTGCCAGCAGAAGAAGCGGCCGTGAGACCCAGTACTTC.

This clonotype has a count of ten or more. The rearrangement joins TRBV7-6 to TRBJ1-2; D is possibly TRBD1 (5 bases). Trimming stripped 3 bases from V and 8 bases from J, with 13 bases between. The length of the CDR3 is 13 residues. Germline V gene sequence: CDR1 SGHVS, CDR2 FNYEAQ. CDR3 DNA: TGTGCCAGCAGCTTCGGAAGGGGTGAAGGCTACACCTTC. Translating it yields CASSFGRGEGYTF. The full variable domain, completed using reference TRBV7-6 and TRBJ1-2, is GAGVSQSPRYKVTKRGQDVALRCDPISGHVSLYWYRQALGQGPEFLTYFNYEAQQDKSGLPNDRFSAERPEGSISTLTIQRTEQRDSAMYRCASSFGRGEGYTFGSGTRLTVV.

This clonotype was counted only a few times. V gene TRBV21-1 combines with J gene TRBJ2-7; TRBD1, the table's D call, lacks a check against the DNA. TRBV21-1 constitutes a pseudogene. This CDR3 has 18 residues. The chain's CDR3 is CASSVTLQGSRIEDEQYF. Written as DNA, the CDR3 is TGTGCCAGCAGCGTCACCCTCCAGGGGAGCCGTATAGAGGACGAGCAGTACTTC.

Only a few counts were recorded for this clonotype. The rearrangement links TRBV11-1 to TRBJ1-1, with 11 bases fitting TRBD1. The J segment lost 5 bases and the V segment lost 5 bases, leaving 7 bases of the junction unmatched. The CDR3 is 15 residues long. Germline CDR1 reads SGHAT; CDR2 reads FQDESV (reference sequence). CDR3 amino acids: CASSGRTGGETEAFF. CDR3 coding DNA: TGTGCCAGCAGCGGACGGACAGGGGGCGAAACTGAAGCTTTCTTT.

The rearrangement uses TRBV27 and TRBJ2-1; unclear D gene. The CDR3 spans 15 residues. Germline CDR1 MNHEY, CDR2 SMNVEV (reference sequence). V lost 3 bases to trimming and J lost 1 base, with 10 bases between them. For the CDR3, the DNA is TGTGCCAGCAGTTTCTTCCTCGGATCCTACAATGAGCAGTTCTTC. Residues: CASSFFLGSYNEQFF.

This clonotype has a handful of counts. The chain employs TRBV11-2 and TRBJ2-2; D remains ambiguous. V lost 2 bases and J 4 bases, leaving 11 bases between the germline ends. This CDR3 comprises 15 residues. In germline, CDR1 is SGHAT, CDR2 FQNNGV. The CDR3 bases are TGTGCCAGCAGCTTACTCCCGTCGGGCACCGGGGAGCTGTTTTTT. It encodes CASSLLPSGTGELFF.

The CDR3 sequence: CASSGRAYEQYF. The CDR3 nucleotides are TGTGCCAGCAGTGGACGGGCCTACGAGCAGTACTTC. The chain employs TRBV6-2 or TRBV6-3 and TRBJ2-7; D is ambiguous. The germline V gene encodes CDR1 MNHEY and CDR2 SVGEGT. The CDR3 sequence is 12 residues long. V lost 5 bases, J lost 2 bases, and 7 bases lay in between.

This clonotype was seen repeatedly, ten times or more. The rearrangement links TRBV27 to TRBJ2-2; the match to TRBD1 covers 8 bases. Germline CDR1 is MNHEY and CDR2 is SMNVEV (reference sequence). The CDR3 runs to 15 residues. J was trimmed by 6 bases and V by 4 bases; bases with no gene match: 7. The CDR3 protein is CASSSSGGRAGELFF. The CDR3 DNA reads as TGTGCCAGCAGTTCATCAGGGGGCAGGGCCGGGGAGCTGTTTTTT.

The chain joins TRBV11-1 to TRBJ2-1, with 7 positions matching TRBD1. Germline V gives CDR1 SGHAT, CDR2 FQDESV (reference sequence). The CDR3 runs to 14 residues. V lost 7 bases, J lost 7 bases, and 10 bases stayed unmatched. CDR3 protein: CASKILDRENEQFF. The CDR3 nucleotides are TGTGCCAGCAAAATCCTCGACAGGGAAAATGAGCAGTTCTTC.

This clonotype was found a few times. This chain joins TRBV4-3 and TRBJ2-3; no clear D. Trimming stripped 1 base from V and 0 bases from J, with 11 bases between. This CDR3 contains 16 residues. Germline CDR1 reads LGHNA; CDR2 reads YSLEER. The CDR3, as DNA: TGCGCCAGCAGCCAAGTTTCCCAGGCGAGCACAGATACGCAGTATTTT. This gives the protein CASSQVSQASTDTQYF.

This clonotype was seen at least ten times. This chain joins TRBV7-6 and TRBJ1-4; no firm D call. CDR3 length: 14 residues. Trimming stripped 4 bases from V and 2 bases from J, with 8 bases between. CDR1 SGHVS and CDR2 FNYEAQ come from the germline V gene. The CDR3 loop reads CASSYSPTNEKLFF. The CDR3 DNA follows: TGTGCCAGCAGCTACAGCCCGACTAATGAAAAACTGTTTTTT.

This chain links TRBV20-1 with TRBJ2-2; 12 nucleotides match TRBD2. The CDR3 extends over 15 amino acids. Trimming took 6 bases from V and 6 from J; bases not matched to a gene: 8. From germline, CDR1 is DFQATT and CDR2 SNEGSKA (reference sequence). The CDR3 protein is CSAILAGGPPGELFF. CDR3 bases: TGCAGTGCCATCCTAGCGGGGGGGCCGCCCGGGGAGCTGTTTTTT.

The sample holds a few counts of this clonotype. J is TRBJ2-7 and V is TRBV5-1, with a tentative D call TRBD1 (5 bases). The CDR3 contains 15 residues. CDR1 and CDR2 from the germline V gene are SGHRS and YFSETQ. V was pared by 2 bases and J by 7 bases, with 19 bases between. CDR3 amino acids: CASSLRGEVWREQYF. In nucleotides, the CDR3 is TGCGCCAGCAGCTTAAGGGGTGAGGTGTGGCGAGAGCAGTACTTC.

The CDR3 nucleotides read TGTGCCAGCAGCCTTGGGACTAGCGGGGGGCAGGGTACGCAGTATTTT. Protein product: CASSLGTSGGQGTQYF. The V and J genes are TRBV7-6 and TRBJ2-3; 15 bases are shared with TRBD2. The CDR3 runs to 16 residues. Germline trimming cut 5 bases from V and 8 bases from J; bases unmatched to any gene: 8. Germline V gene data show CDR1 as SGHVS and CDR2 as FNYEAQ.

This clonotype was seen a few times. The V call is TRBV5-1, the J call TRBJ1-1; tentatively, D is TRBD1 (5 bases). V lost 3 bases to trimming and J lost 0 bases, with 15 bases between them. The CDR3 has 16 amino acids. CDR1 is SGHRS and CDR2 is YFSETQ in the germline V gene. CDR3 nucleotides: TGCGCCAGCAGCTCGACAGTGCAACCAGTGAACACTGAAGCTTTCTTT. Amino acid sequence: CASSSTVQPVNTEAFF.

This clonotype was detected many times. This sequence joins TRBV27 and TRBJ1-5; 8 positions match TRBD1. V was pared by 5 bases and J by 3 bases, with 6 bases of the junction left unmatched. This CDR3 is built from 15 residues. Germline V gene sequence: CDR1 MNHEY, CDR2 SMNVEV (reference sequence). The CDR3: CASSGLGQANQPQHF. In DNA, the CDR3 is TGTGCCAGCAGTGGCCTGGGACAGGCCAATCAGCCCCAGCATTTT.